The rows below give T cell receptor beta chains drawn from one sample of a study of Graves' ophthalmopathy and Graves' hyperthyroidism. TCRdb re-called the multiplex PCR reads with MiXCR, one entry per CDR3 protein. The sample shows about 390,000 distinct CDR3 sequences, 15% of them seen only once. The specimen sequenced was peripheral blood. The receptors were gathered from a woman aged 18-35 years with stable Graves' hyperthyroidism. Both conserved end residues are part of each CDR3. A D gene is named only where the DNA matches it firmly. A clone size is listed for some rows: how often the clone was seen (once, few, many), or a class if it is expanded.

TRBV12-5,11,TRBJ2-2,many,.,CASGVTGELFF,TGTGCTTCAGGGGTCACCGGGGAGCTGTTTTTT
TRBV20-1,16,TRBJ1-2,few,.,CSARDTPGVSNYGYTF,TGCAGTGCTAGAGATACCCCCGGGGTATCAAACTATGGCTACACCTTC
TRBV7-9,14,TRBJ1-1,.,.,CASSLSPTHAEAFF,TGTGCCAGCAGCTTGTCCCCGACACACGCTGAAGCTTTCTTT
TRBV11-2,14,TRBJ1-1,.,.,CASTPPGTTTEAFF,TGTGCCAGCACCCCCCCCGGAACCACCACTGAAGCTTTCTTT
TRBV7-2,18,TRBJ2-1,.,TRBD2,CASSLSGSGGKIYNEQFF,TGTGCCAGCAGCTTATCGGGCAGCGGGGGGAAAATCTACAATGAGCAGTTCTTC
TRBV6-2/TRBV6-3,14,TRBJ1-1,few,.,CASSYYRGLREAFF,TGTGCCAGCAGTTACTACCGCGGATTACGTGAAGCTTTCTTT
TRBV11-2,16,TRBJ2-2,.,.,CASSLEGRFNTGELFF,TGTGCCAGCAGCTTAGAAGGCCGCTTTAATACCGGGGAGCTGTTTTTT
TRBV29-1,14,TRBJ1-1,many,TRBD1,CSVDRQGRNTEAFF,TGCAGCGTTGATAGACAGGGGAGAAACACTGAAGCTTTCTTT
TRBV24-1,14,TRBJ1-2,many,TRBD1,CATSDTGVYYGYTF,TGTGCCACCAGTGACACAGGGGTCTACTATGGCTACACCTTC
TRBV2,14,TRBJ1-5,many,.,CASSLDTVNQPQHF,TGTGCCAGCAGCTTAGATACCGTGAATCAGCCCCAGCATTTT
TRBV6-2/TRBV6-3,14,TRBJ1-1,many,TRBD1,CASSYSTGITEAFF,TGTGCCAGCAGTTACTCGACAGGGATTACTGAAGCTTTCTTT
TRBV6-1,14,TRBJ2-7,many,TRBD1,CASSLDRVVDEQYF,TGTGCCAGCAGTCTGGACAGGGTAGTGGACGAGCAGTACTTC
TRBV7-2,15,TRBJ2-6,.,.,CASSQVVAGANVLTF,TGCGCCAGCAGCCAGGTAGTGGCTGGGGCCAACGTCCTGACTTTC
TRBV18,14,TRBJ1-2,many,.,CASSSERGSYGYTF,TGTGCCAGCTCATCGGAGAGGGGGTCCTATGGCTACACCTTC
TRBV6-2/TRBV6-3,14,TRBJ2-7,many,TRBD2,CASNGGGLSYEQYF,TGTGCCAGCAACGGCGGGGGACTCTCCTACGAGCAGTACTTC
TRBV10-3,14,TRBJ2-5,.,TRBD2,CAISDLLAEETQYF,TGTGCCATCAGTGACCTCCTAGCGGAGGAGACCCAGTACTTC
TRBV6-1,15,TRBJ1-1,few,TRBD1,CASSRPGQGATEAFF,TGTGCCAGCAGTCGTCCGGGACAGGGGGCAACTGAAGCTTTCTTT
TRBV6-5,14,TRBJ1-2,many,.,CASSYSDGSNGYTF,TGTGCCAGCAGTTACTCCGATGGGAGCAATGGCTACACCTTC
TRBV28,15,TRBJ1-1,many,TRBD1,CASSLRQGASTEAFF,TGTGCCAGCAGTTTAAGACAGGGGGCGAGTACTGAAGCTTTCTTT
TRBV27,19,TRBJ1-5,many,.,CASSLWDGVHSLGDQPQHF,TGTGCCAGCAGTTTATGGGATGGGGTTCACAGTTTGGGGGATCAGCCCCAGCATTTT
TRBV11-2,16,TRBJ2-5,many,TRBD2,CASTAFISGVGETQYF,TGTGCCAGTACCGCCTTCATTAGCGGGGTTGGCGAGACCCAGTACTTC
TRBV6-5,15,TRBJ1-5,many,TRBD1,CASSYRTGGNQPQHF,TGTGCCAGCAGTTACCGGACAGGGGGCAATCAGCCCCAGCATTTT
TRBV6-1,16,TRBJ2-1,few,TRBD2,CASSESPGGAYNEQFF,TGTGCCAGCAGTGAAAGCCCGGGGGGAGCTTACAATGAGCAGTTCTTC
TRBV5-1,18,TRBJ1-6,few,.,CASSLVQDRGFYNSPLHF,TGCGCCAGCAGCTTGGTACAGGACAGAGGGTTCTATAATTCACCCCTCCACTTT
TRBV6-1,14,TRBJ2-2,.,.,CASTLDPNTGELFF,TGTGCCAGCACCCTAGACCCGAACACCGGGGAGCTGTTTTTT
TRBV6-1,13,TRBJ2-7,many,.,CASTPGLMGEQYF,TGTGCCAGCACCCCGGGCCTCATGGGCGAGCAGTACTTC
TRBV28,14,TRBJ1-2,.,.,CASSFADRPHGYTF,TGTGCCAGCAGTTTTGCGGACAGACCCCATGGCTACACCTTC
TRBV4-2,14,TRBJ1-1,many,.,CASSQAQGNTEAFF,TGTGCCAGCAGCCAAGCACAGGGGAACACTGAAGCTTTCTTT
TRBV7-9,14,TRBJ2-2,few,.,CASSWDINTGELFF,TGTGCCAGCAGTTGGGACATTAACACCGGGGAGCTGTTTTTT
TRBV19,15,TRBJ1-6,.,.,CARSELGWDNSALHF,TGTGCCCGTAGTGAGTTGGGATGGGATAATTCAGCCCTCCACTTT
TRBV7-8,12,TRBJ1-5,many,TRBD1,CASSADRDPQHF,TGTGCCAGCAGCGCCGACAGGGACCCCCAGCATTTT
TRBV6-5,14,TRBJ1-2,many,.,CASSPESLKGGYTF,TGTGCCAGCAGCCCCGAAAGCCTAAAGGGTGGCTACACCTTC
TRBV29-1,14,TRBJ1-3,many,.,CSVGLGQGGNTIYF,TGCAGCGTTGGTCTGGGGCAGGGGGGAAACACCATATATTTT
TRBV5-1,16,TRBJ2-5,few,TRBD2,CASSTTQAGGPETQYF,TGCGCCAGCAGCACAACCCAAGCGGGGGGGCCCGAGACCCAGTACTTC
TRBV19,15,TRBJ1-2,many,.,CASSSTPPRGYGYTF,TGTGCCAGTAGTAGCACACCGCCGCGTGGCTATGGCTACACCTTC
TRBV5-1,13,TRBJ1-1,many,.,CASSLGPSTEAFF,TGCGCCAGCAGCTTGGGGCCCAGCACTGAAGCTTTCTTT
TRBV6-5,15,TRBJ2-7,many,TRBD1,CASSYLTGGPYEQYF,TGTGCCAGCAGTTATCTAACAGGGGGCCCTTACGAGCAGTACTTC
TRBV4-2,19,TRBJ2-2,few,.,CASSQDVGWGAMNTGGLFF,TGTGCCAGCAGCCAAGATGTTGGCTGGGGGGCCATGAACACCGGGGGGCTGTTTTTT
TRBV29-1,16,TRBJ1-2,many,TRBD1,CSVESRGVQYNYGYTF,TGCAGCGTTGAGAGCAGGGGGGTTCAGTATAACTATGGCTACACCTTC
TRBV3-1,16,TRBJ2-5,many,.,CASSPFERGGSETQYF,TGTGCCAGCAGCCCGTTCGAAAGGGGGGGAAGTGAGACCCAGTACTTC
TRBV20-1,14,TRBJ2-7,many,.,CSARYPKRGYEQYF,TGCAGTGCTAGATACCCTAAACGGGGGTACGAGCAGTACTTC
TRBV19,13,TRBJ1-1,many,.,CASRDGMYTEAFF,TGTGCCAGTAGGGACGGGATGTACACTGAAGCTTTCTTT